These 28 T cell receptor beta chains were sequenced from one sample in a study of early T cells in non-severe SARS-CoV-2 infection. TCRdb redid the calling of the 5' RACE reads with MiXCR, one entry per CDR3 protein. The table has about 32,000 distinct CDR3 sequences, 9% to 9.5% seen once. Sequencing was carried out using whole blood. Receptors originate from an adult who was a healthcare worker with PCR-confirmed SARS-CoV-2 infection or an uninfected control (not recorded which).

This clonotype was seen repeatedly, ten times or more. This sequence joins TRBV10-3 and TRBJ2-7; perhaps TRBD1 as D (6 bases). V lost 4 bases, J lost 3 bases, and 10 bases lay in between. This CDR3 region has 13 residues. Germline values: CDR1 ENHRY, CDR2 SYGVKD. CDR3 amino acids: CAISGRTVYEQYF. CDR3 nucleotides: TGTGCCATCAGTGGACGGACAGTCTACGAGCAGTACTTC.

The sample holds many counts of this clonotype. V gene TRBV7-2 combines with J gene TRBJ2-5; D remains ambiguous. V lost 7 bases and J lost 3, with 6 bases in between. The CDR3 consists of 11 residues. From germline, CDR1 is SGHTA and CDR2 FQGNSA. The CDR3, as DNA: TGTGCCAGCACCCCTAAAGAGACCCAGTACTTC. Amino acids: CASTPKETQYF.

A word on this clonotype: One end of the junction varies from germline; a read error may be responsible. The V gene is TRBV6-2 or TRBV6-3, the J gene TRBJ2-5; D might be TRBD1 or TRBD2, each matching 5 bases. The length of the CDR3 is 15 residues. Germline lookup yields CDR1 MNHEY and CDR2 SVGEGT. The CDR3 region is CANSYSGPGSETQYF. CDR3 nucleotide sequence: TGTGCCAACAGTTACTCAGGGCCGGGGTCGGAGACCCAGTACTTC.

This clonotype was detected ten times or more. The chain has TRBV20-1 and TRBJ1-5; D remains ambiguous. V lost 0 bases to trimming and J lost 4 bases, with 7 bases between them. CDR3 length: 13 amino acids. Germline V gives CDR1 DFQATT, CDR2 SNEGSKA (reference sequence). The DNA of the CDR3 is TGCAGTGCTAGAGAGAGAGGGAATCAGCCCCAGCATTTT. Translating it yields CSARERGNQPQHF.

Only a few counts were recorded for this clonotype. The V call is TRBV24-1, the J call TRBJ2-3; 8 nucleotides agree with TRBD1. Germline lookup yields CDR1 KGHDR and CDR2 SFDVKD. CDR3 length equals 16 residues. The trim removed 4 bases at V and 3 bases at J, leaving 8 bases unmatched. For the CDR3, the DNA is TGTGCCACCAGTGAAGGACAGGGCATTAGTACAGATACGCAGTATTTT. This translates into CATSEGQGISTDTQYF.

This clonotype was seen at least ten times. J is TRBJ2-7 and V is TRBV12-2; TRBD2, the table's D call, lacks a check against the DNA. TRBV12-2 is a pseudogene. The CDR3 runs to 19 residues. The CDR3 sequence is CASRLETARFGLAGHEQYF. The CDR3 DNA follows: TGTGCAAGTCGCTTAGAAACCGCAAGGTTTGGGCTAGCGGGGCACGAGCAGTACTTC.

In its sample, this clonotype was seen many times. The chain links TRBV18 to TRBJ2-1; D is possibly TRBD1 (5 bases). CDR3 length: 16 amino acids. V lost 0 bases to trimming and J lost 6 bases, with 15 bases between them. Germline V CDR1 and CDR2: KGHSH, LQKENI. This CDR3 reads CASSPPWTRPLNEQFF. CDR3 in DNA: TGTGCCAGCTCACCACCGTGGACAAGGCCCCTCAATGAGCAGTTCTTC.

This rearrangement joins TRBV28 to TRBJ1-1, with TRBD1 matching 7 bases. The CDR3 covers 15 residues. Germline CDR1 MDHEN, CDR2 SYDVKM. V shed 5 bases and J 1 base; nucleotides not matched to a gene: 7. The CDR3 loop is CASSAHRGWNTEAFF. The CDR3 DNA reads as TGTGCCAGCAGTGCCCACAGGGGATGGAACACTGAAGCTTTCTTT.

This clonotype was observed at least ten times. The rearrangement joins TRBV12-3 or TRBV12-4 to TRBJ2-4; tentatively, D is TRBD2 (6 bases). This CDR3 spans 13 amino acids. The V end was cut by 1 base, the J end by 9 bases, with 10 bases between. CDR3 residues: CASSLEEGGIQYF. The CDR3 nucleotides are TGTGCCAGCAGTTTAGAGGAGGGTGGCATTCAGTACTTC.

In its sample, this clonotype was seen many times. The DNA of the CDR3 is TGTGCCAGCGGATTGACAGGGAGACAGGGTAATTCACCCCTCCACTTT. Translation: CASGLTGRQGNSPLHF. The chain employs TRBV5-4 and TRBJ1-6; 7 positions agree with TRBD1. Germline CDR1 reads SGHNT; CDR2 reads YYREEE (reference sequence). This CDR3 region has 16 residues. The V and J ends lost 7 bases and 6 bases, in that order; junction bases with no gene match: 13.

V is TRBV20-1 and J is TRBJ2-2; TRBD1 aligns across 7 bases. This CDR3 spans 14 amino acids. Looked up from germline, CDR1 is DFQATT and CDR2 is SNEGSKA (reference sequence). After removal of 6 bases from V and 0 bases from J, the junction contained 4 bases not matched to a gene. In nucleotides, the CDR3 is TGCAGTGCCAAGGGACAGCCGAACACCGGGGAGCTGTTTTTT. This sequence encodes CSAKGQPNTGELFF.

The rearrangement links TRBV6-4 to TRBJ2-3; D unclear. Between the trimmed V and J ends, which lost 0 bases and 4 bases, there was a span of 8 bases. There are 14 residues in the CDR3. The germline V gene encodes CDR1 MRHNA and CDR2 SNTAGT. Here the CDR3 reads CASSDSVASDTQYF. The CDR3 DNA reads TGTGCCAGCAGTGACTCGGTGGCTTCAGATACGCAGTATTTT.

This clonotype was detected ten times or more. This chain connects TRBV29-1 to TRBJ2-2; weak D call: TRBD1 (6 bases). In germline, CDR1 is SQVTM, CDR2 ANQGSEA. The CDR3 runs 16 residues. The V and J ends lost 5 bases and 1 base respectively, with 17 bases between them. CDR3 sequence reads: CSVKSGKGGNTGELFF. The CDR3 bases are TGCAGCGTTAAGTCCGGAAAAGGGGGGAACACCGGGGAGCTGTTTTTT.

This clonotype has a count of ten or more. The chain carries TRBV2 and TRBJ2-1; 7 positions agree with TRBD1. The ends lost 11 bases at V and 6 bases at J; junction bases unmatched: 13. This CDR3 has 14 amino acids. CDR1 is SNHLY, CDR2 FYNNEI, per germline. CDR3 region: CAGGVGGPPNEQFF. The CDR3 region has the DNA TGTGCCGGAGGAGTAGGGGGCCCCCCCAATGAGCAGTTCTTC.

This chain uses TRBV19 with TRBJ1-4, with D tentatively TRBD1 (5 bases). V was clipped by 5 bases and J by 6 bases, with 16 bases between them. Germline values: CDR1 LNHDA, CDR2 SQIVND (reference sequence). There are 15 residues in the CDR3. The CDR3 loop reads CASSPRGRGDEKLFF. CDR3 nucleotide sequence: TGTGCCAGTAGTCCCCGAGGTAGGGGAGATGAAAAACTGTTTTTT.

This clonotype has at least ten counts. V and J are TRBV29-1 and TRBJ2-5; tentatively, D is TRBD1 (5 bases). V was shortened by 5 bases and J by 4 bases, with 17 bases between the two germline ends. The CDR3 runs 14 residues. Germline CDR1 and CDR2: SQVTM and ANQGSEA. This CDR3 reads CSVSLDSFGETQYF. In DNA, the CDR3 is TGCAGCGTTTCCCTTGACAGCTTTGGAGAGACCCAGTACTTC.

This clonotype has a handful of counts. The chain joins TRBV3-1 to TRBJ1-5; weak D call: TRBD1 (5 bases). V shed 3 bases and J shed 5 bases, with 5 bases lying between them. In germline, CDR1 is LGHDT, CDR2 YNNKEL (reference sequence). The CDR3 runs 12 residues. Here the CDR3 reads CASSHRDQPQHF. CDR3 nucleotides: TGTGCCAGCAGCCACAGGGATCAGCCCCAGCATTTT.

This clonotype appeared many times. This chain links TRBV6-2 or TRBV6-3 with TRBJ2-4; a weak D match, TRBD1 (5 bases). The V gene lost 2 bases and the J gene lost 0 bases, with 23 bases spanning the gap. The CDR3 is 20 residues long. Germline lookup yields CDR1 MNHEY and CDR2 SVGEGT. CDR3 amino acids: CASSYGAGLQIVIAKNIQYF. CDR3 DNA: TGTGCCAGCAGTTACGGGGCAGGCCTCCAGATAGTTATAGCCAAAAACATTCAGTACTTC.

This clonotype was counted many times. The J gene is TRBJ1-4, the V gene TRBV12-3 or TRBV12-4; the D is unclear. Trimming shortened V by 5 bases and J by 13 bases, and 11 bases separated the two germline ends. The CDR3 covers 11 residues. The CDR3 DNA sequence: TGTGCCAGCAGTGGTGCAGTCCTACTGTTTTTT. It yields the protein CASSGAVLLFF.

This clonotype was picked up many times. V and J are TRBV6-2 or TRBV6-3 and TRBJ1-5; D unclear. This CDR3 is built from 13 residues. CDR1 is MNHEY, CDR2 SVGEGT, per germline. Trimming stripped 2 bases from V and 4 bases from J, with 6 bases between. The CDR3, as DNA: TGTGCCAGCAGTTACGGCGGAAATCAGCCCCAGCATTTT. Its translation: CASSYGGNQPQHF.

This clonotype was counted ten times or more. The gene calls are TRBV4-3 and TRBJ2-7, with 7 bases lining up with TRBD1. The CDR3 is 14 residues long. In germline, CDR1 is LGHNA, CDR2 YSLEER. Germline trimming cut 0 bases from V and 3 bases from J; bases unmatched to any gene: 2. This CDR3 is CASSQEQGFYEQYF. CDR3 coding DNA: TGCGCCAGCAGCCAAGAACAGGGGTTCTACGAGCAGTACTTC.

This clonotype was counted many times. The chain joins TRBV20-1 to TRBJ1-6, with D possibly matching TRBD1 (6 bases). V lost 3 bases, J lost 14 bases, and 17 bases lay in between. Germline V lookup: CDR1 DFQATT, CDR2 SNEGSKA (reference sequence). The CDR3 extends over 13 amino acids. The CDR3, as DNA: TGCAGTGCTAGCATCACAGGGTCGTCAACCCTCCACTTT. It specifies CSASITGSSTLHF.

The rearrangement links TRBV4-3 to TRBJ2-3; TRBD2 matches at 15 bases. The CDR3 runs to 16 residues. The V gene end was trimmed by 4 bases and the J gene end by 3 bases; junction bases not matched to a gene: 2. Germline V gene sequence: CDR1 LGHNA, CDR2 YSLEER. CDR3 DNA: TGCGCCAGCAGCCGGGGACTAGCGGGGGGAACAGATACGCAGTATTTT. Residues: CASSRGLAGGTDTQYF.

This rearrangement joins TRBV18 to TRBJ2-3, with TRBD2 as a possible D gene (7 bases). With 8 bases removed from V and 2 bases from J, the gap between germline ends came to 23 bases. This CDR3 contains 17 residues. Germline-derived CDR1 and CDR2 are KGHSH and LQKENI. CDR3: CASLAGPGGAVTDTQYF. CDR3 DNA: TGTGCCAGCCTTGCGGGCCCTGGGGGGGCCGTCACAGATACGCAGTATTTT.

By proportion, this clonotype is medium-sized (0.01 to 0.1%). The chain has TRBV29-1 and TRBJ2-5; TRBD1 agrees at 12 bases. CDR1 SQVTM and CDR2 ANQGSEA come from the germline V gene. This CDR3 is 13 amino acids long. After removal of 7 bases from V and 5 bases from J, the junction contained 5 bases not matched to a gene. DNA for the CDR3: TGCAGCGCGAGCGGGACAGGGGGCGAGACCCAGTACTTC. This sequence encodes CSASGTGGETQYF.

This clonotype was recorded at least ten times. The chain has TRBV5-6 and TRBJ2-6, with unresolved D. V dropped 8 bases and J dropped 3 bases, with 0 bases sitting between them. Germline V gene lookup returns CDR1 SGHDT and CDR2 YYEEEE. The CDR3 sequence is 10 residues long. The CDR3 is CASGANVLTF. CDR3 nucleotide sequence: TGTGCCAGTGGGGCCAACGTCCTGACTTTC.

This clonotype was picked up many times. The chain is built from TRBV11-2 and TRBJ2-4; 11 bases map to TRBD2. CDR3 length: 16 amino acids. Per the germline V gene, CDR1 is SGHAT and CDR2 is FQNNGV. V was pared by 1 base and J by 8 bases, with 7 bases of the junction left unmatched. The CDR3 loop reads CASSLVVSGGVDIQYF. The CDR3 region has the DNA TGTGCCAGCAGCTTAGTCGTTAGCGGGGGGGTAGACATTCAGTACTTC.

CDR3 sequence reads: CASSAAGGPNTEAFF. The CDR3 DNA reads TGTGCCAGCAGCGCGGCAGGGGGCCCAAACACTGAAGCTTTCTTT. The gene calls are TRBV9 and TRBJ1-1; 8 nucleotides agree with TRBD1. J was trimmed by 2 bases and V by 3 bases; bases with no gene match: 6. CDR3 length: 15 amino acids. CDR1 is SGDLS and CDR2 is YYNGEE in the germline V gene.